A selection of T cell receptor beta chains follows, all from one sample in a study of cytomegalovirus exposure and HLA in healthy donors. Clones were sequenced by immunoSEQ multiplex PCR, and TCRdb holds only the in-frame ones, with some missing. Among about 180,000 clones listed, about 77% were seen once. The specimen sequenced was PBMCs. These receptors were collected from a man in his sixties in good health and CMV-seronegative. CDR3s include the opening cysteine and the closing phenylalanine or tryptophan. The D gene is left open where the match is weak. Size tells how often a clone was seen (once, few, many) or the class of an expanded clone, and some rows leave it out.

abundance: NA; d_gene: NA; v_gene: TRBV9; j_gene: TRBJ1-2; CDR3aa: CASSRSRVDGYTF; CDR3nt: TGTGCCAGCAGCCGCTCACGGGTGGATGGCTACACCTTC
abundance: NA; d_gene: TRBD1; v_gene: TRBV10-3; j_gene: TRBJ1-2; CDR3aa: CAISEVAGTGNGYTF; CDR3nt: TGTGCCATCAGTGAGGTTGCGGGGACAGGGAATGGCTACACCTTC
abundance: NA; d_gene: NA; v_gene: TRBV5-4; j_gene: TRBJ1-6; CDR3aa: CASSLVQGVDSPLNF; CDR3nt: TGTGCCAGCAGCTTGGTACAGGGTGTTGATTCACCCCTCAACTTT
abundance: NA; d_gene: TRBD1; v_gene: TRBV19; j_gene: TRBJ2-1; CDR3aa: CASSIGTGGLTEQFF; CDR3nt: TGTGCCAGTAGTATAGGGACAGGGGGCCTTACTGAGCAGTTCTTC
abundance: NA; d_gene: NA; v_gene: TRBV5-1; j_gene: TRBJ2-7; CDR3aa: CASSLDWTESYEQYF; CDR3nt: TGCGCCAGCAGCTTGGATTGGACAGAATCTTACGAGCAGTACTTC
abundance: once; d_gene: TRBD1; v_gene: TRBV4-2; j_gene: TRBJ2-7; CDR3aa: CASSPQRTGSHEQYF; CDR3nt: TGTGCCAGCAGCCCACAACGGACAGGGTCCCACGAGCAGTACTTC
abundance: few; d_gene: TRBD2; v_gene: TRBV2; j_gene: TRBJ2-3; CDR3aa: CASSYRRAGGRKGMSTDTQYF; CDR3nt: TGTGCCAGCAGCTATCGAAGAGCGGGGGGCCGGAAGGGAATGAGCACAGATACGCAGTATTTT
abundance: few; d_gene: NA; v_gene: TRBV6-1; j_gene: TRBJ1-1; CDR3aa: CASREFAEAFF; CDR3nt: TGTGCCAGCAGGGAATTCGCTGAAGCTTTCTTT
abundance: NA; d_gene: NA; v_gene: TRBV25-1; j_gene: TRBJ1-1; CDR3aa: CASKGQMNTEAFF; CDR3nt: TGTGCCAGCAAAGGACAGATGAACACTGAAGCTTTCTTT
abundance: once; d_gene: TRBD1; v_gene: TRBV28; j_gene: TRBJ2-5; CDR3aa: CASSPGTVRKETQYF; CDR3nt: TGTGCCAGCAGCCCTGGGACAGTCAGAAAAGAGACCCAGTACTTC